These 8 T cell receptor beta chains came from one sample sequenced in a study of CD8 T cells in ankylosing spondylitis (dated by TCRdb to about 2017). Receptor libraries were prepared by 5' RACE. Instrument used: Illumina HiSeq 2500. TCRdb cleaned the public reads at Q25 with fastp, built clones with MiXCR and kept in-frame beta chains. Records with the same CDR3 protein are collapsed into one entry carrying the most frequent genes and DNA. For this sample there are just under 350,000 distinct CDR3 sequences; over 12% appear just once. Approximately 1% of the sample lies in the top ten. Sequencing used blood, either unsorted or a sorted T cell fraction (not recorded which). The origin of the receptors is a male donor with ankylosing spondylitis or in good health (not recorded which).

This clonotype was observed a few times. This chain joins TRBV6-1 and TRBJ2-5; D unclear. Germline loops: CDR1 MNHNS, CDR2 SASEGT. The CDR3 totals 11 residues. V lost 7 bases and J 5 bases, leaving 8 bases between the germline ends. CDR3 DNA: TGTGCCAGCATGGGATTCGAGACCCAGTACTTC. This encodes CASMGFETQYF.

This chain links TRBV3-1 with TRBJ2-1; 14 bases map to TRBD2. V was clipped by 4 bases and J by 9 bases; unmatched bases: 8. From germline, CDR1 is LGHDT and CDR2 YNNKEL (reference sequence). The length of the CDR3 is 16 residues. The CDR3 DNA sequence: TGTGCCAGCAGCCGAAACGGACTAGCGGGGGGAGGTGAGCAGTTCTTC. Translation: CASSRNGLAGGGEQFF.

This clonotype was picked up a small number of times. The chain uses TRBV9 and TRBJ2-2; 8 bases are a match to TRBD1. The CDR3 runs to 15 residues. V dropped 4 bases and J dropped 4; count of bases not matched to a gene: 6. The germline V gene encodes CDR1 SGDLS and CDR2 YYNGEE. This CDR3 is CASSPRQGITGELFF. The CDR3 region has the DNA TGTGCCAGCAGCCCAAGACAGGGGATCACCGGGGAGCTGTTTTTT.

The CDR3 loop reads CASSQGTGGFLGDEQFF. The CDR3 coding sequence is TGTGCCAGCAGTCAAGGGACAGGGGGCTTCCTTGGGGATGAGCAGTTCTTC. V gene TRBV12-3 or TRBV12-4 combines with J gene TRBJ2-1; TRBD1 matches at 12 bases. The CDR3 length is 17 residues. V was clipped by 5 bases and J by 8 bases; unmatched bases: 13.

The chain carries TRBV15 and TRBJ2-7, with D perhaps given as TRBD1 or TRBD2 (6 bases each). Trimming removed 0 bases from V and 3 bases from J, with 9 bases in between. Germline V lookup: CDR1 LNHNV, CDR2 YYDKDF (reference sequence). The CDR3 length is 14 residues. DNA for the CDR3: TGTGCCACCAGCAGAGATCGGGGGCTCTACGAGCAGTACTTC. Protein product: CATSRDRGLYEQYF.

This clonotype was seen ten or more times. The chain is built from TRBV5-1 and TRBJ2-7; 10 positions agree with TRBD2. CDR3 length: 15 residues. The V gene's germline CDR1 is SGHRS and CDR2 YFSETQ. The V and J ends lost 4 bases and 1 base, in that order; junction bases with no gene match: 5. The CDR3 nucleotides are TGCGCCAGCAGCCCCCGGACTAGCGGATCCTACGAGCAGTACTTC. This sequence encodes CASSPRTSGSYEQYF.

This clonotype turned up a few times. The genes are TRBV7-7 and TRBJ2-5; no reliable D call. V gave up 7 bases and J gave up 3 bases, with 9 bases separating them. Per germline, CDR1 SSHAT and CDR2 FNYEAQ (reference sequence). The CDR3 consists of 12 residues. Here the CDR3 reads CASTTAKETQYF. In DNA form, the CDR3 reads TGTGCCAGCACGACGGCTAAAGAGACCCAGTACTTC.

This clonotype was observed a handful of times. V gene TRBV3-1 combines with J gene TRBJ2-1; D is ambiguous. CDR1 is LGHDT and CDR2 is YNNKEL in the germline V gene (reference sequence). This CDR3 has 13 residues. Trimming took 0 bases from V and 10 from J, leaving 10 bases between them. The CDR3 region is CASSQDRGSEQFF. CDR3 coding DNA: TGTGCCAGCAGCCAAGATCGTGGCAGCGAGCAGTTCTTC.